This TCR beta chain came from a study of CD8 T cells in ankylosing spondylitis. TCRdb re-called the 5' RACE reads with MiXCR, one entry per CDR3 protein. The sample holds some 250,000 distinct CDR3 sequences; roughly 8.6% are singletons and the top ten take about 6.8%. This CDR3 is built from 13 residues. V was clipped by 3 bases and J by 4 bases, with 9 bases between them. This clonotype was counted at least ten times. The chain recombines TRBV12-3 or TRBV12-4 with TRBJ1-2; D ambiguous. The specimen sequenced was blood, either unsorted or a sorted T cell fraction (not recorded which). The source of this sequence is a male donor with ankylosing spondylitis or in good health (not recorded which). CDR3 DNA: TGTGCCAGCAGTTTGGCGTCAGTCTATGGCTACACCTTC. Encoded protein: CASSLASVYGYTF.